This T cell receptor (beta chain) was observed in a study of neurological immune-mediated disorders. V was shortened by 6 bases and J by 4 bases, with 3 bases between the two germline ends. CDR1 is SGHTA and CDR2 is FQGNSA in the germline V gene. The length of the CDR3 is 11 residues. The cDNA was synthesized by 5'RACE incorporating 10-nucleotide random UMIs. Over 170 million TCR-beta sequences from 15-18 subjects were obtained in each sequencing run. Using its own MiXCR run on the 5' RACE reads, TCRdb lists one record per CDR3 protein. The profile shows approximately 100,000 distinct CDR3 sequences, approximately 3.3% of them singletons. Findings and limits, study-wide: Grouping of repertoires by phylogeny put those of 18 of 34 multiple sclerosis patients into a single related-CDR3 cluster, a possible signature.

This clonotype was found many times. Its target is not known. Material: PBMCs. The clonotype originates from a young woman with multiple sclerosis. The J gene is TRBJ2-2, the V gene TRBV7-2; D call uncertain. This chain's CDR3 is CASRSTGELFF. Here the CDR3 DNA reads TGTGCCAGCAGATCCACCGGGGAGCTGTTTTTT. The whole variable domain, filled in from reference TRBV7-2 and TRBJ2-2, reads GAGVSQSPSNKVTEKGKDVELRCDPISGHTALYWYRQSLGQGLEFLIYFQGNSAPDKSGLPSDRFSAERTGGSVSTLTIQRTQQEDSAVYLCASRSTGELFFGEGSRLTVL.